The TCR beta chain under discussion was sequenced for a study of cytomegalovirus exposure and HLA in healthy donors. The CDR3 length is 15 residues. V dropped 2 bases and J dropped 4; count of bases not matched to a gene: 3. From germline, CDR1 is SGHTA and CDR2 FQGTGA. Clones were read by immunoSEQ multiplex PCR, and TCRdb kept only the in-frame ones, dropping some. The sample records over 250,000 clones, approximately 90% being singletons. As regards this clone: No antigen is known for it. This same CDR3 is encoded by further DNA sequences in the sample.

Study conclusions and caveats: Rarity marked most TCR sequences, yet some public TCRs occurred in many donors. Investigators reported around 150 TCR beta chains as tied to cytomegalovirus.

The chain is built from TRBV7-3 and TRBJ2-2; TRBD2 aligns across 8 bases. Sample: PBMCs. The TCR was taken from a woman aged 25 to 39 in good health and CMV-seropositive. The CDR3 DNA follows: TGTGCCAGCAGCTTATTGGCGGGGGGCACCGGGGAGCTGTTTTTT. Its translation is CASSLLAGGTGELFF.